This TCR beta chain was recovered during a study of OX40 agonist ivuxolimab in advanced cancers. Context from the whole study: Ivuxolimab was a fully human IgG2 agonistic monoclonal antibody targeting the costimulatory receptor OX40 (CD134). Intravenous ivuxolimab was administered to patients every 2 weeks at six dose levels: 0.01, 0.1, 0.3, 1.5, 3 and 10 mg/kg. Of the approximately 53 patients in dose escalation, around 19 had hepatocellular carcinoma, around 15 had melanoma, 9 had renal cell carcinoma and 9 had head and neck cancer. In the dose-escalation cohort, more than 75% of patients were male, and the mean age was around 60 years, with a range of roughly 23 to 85. Prior anti-PD-1, anti-PD-L1 or anti-CTLA-4 therapy was permitted, and checkpoint inhibitors had been received by roughly 40% of dose-escalation patients. Three dose-escalation patients achieved partial responses, one with hepatocellular carcinoma and two with cutaneous melanoma. The purpose of peripheral TCRbeta sequencing was to test whether ivuxolimab changed TCR sequence diversity and led to clonal T-cell expansion. The paper reports the monotherapy dose-escalation portion (N of about 56 patients) of the phase I ivuxolimab trial.

Patients with autoimmune disease history or receiving systemic immunosuppression were excluded from the trial. In every dose cohort, peripheral blood was drawn for TCR sequencing at baseline, cycle 4 day 1, and cycle 7 day 1. The samples were drawn from a first-in-human, open-label, multicenter phase I dose-escalation trial of ivuxolimab. The trial enrolled adults with locally advanced or metastatic head and neck squamous cell, hepatocellular, melanoma or renal cell carcinoma. Before TCR sequencing, CD4+ and CD8+ T cells were separately sorted from peripheral blood. To sequence the TCRbeta CDR3 region, genomic DNA was isolated from the sorted cells. TCRbeta CDR3 regions were sequenced using the immunoSEQ Assay. The table comes from immuneACCESS by way of TCRdb, which keeps in-frame sequences with V and J called. Part of the clones is missing from these tables; in studies checked, under half for an unresolved V gene and the rest for unknown reasons. In this sample the table shows roughly 87,000 clones, around 90% of which occur a single time. Roughly 0.75% of the sample goes to the ten largest clones.

Study-level results and caveats: On average, CD8+ T cells showed more expanded clones than CD4+ T cells after ivuxolimab. Partial responders in the 0.1-3.0 mg/kg groups had among the lowest normalized peripheral clonal expansion, especially among CD8+ T cells. The antigen specificity of the clonally expanded peripheral T cells was not determined. At doses of 0.1 to 3.0 mg/kg, clonal expansion of both CD4+ and CD8+ blood T cells was observed from baseline to week 6. Low levels of normalized T-cell clonal expansion were also seen in some patients who did not respond.

The CDR3 has 13 amino acids, counting the end cysteine and phenylalanine. The only DNA kept is the CDR3, 39 bases in frame from the first base. V and J lose 0 bases and 6 bases, and a span of 6 bases separates them. The germline V gene (reference sequence) provides CDR1 SEHNR and CDR2 FQNEAQ. This clone has a single count. It lacks a known antigen. Base-call qualities are not available, and no considerably larger clone is one nucleotide away. Specimen: CD4+ or CD8+ T cells sorted from blood, collected in a trial of the OX40 agonist ivuxolimab. Here the chain combines TRBV7-9 and TRBJ1-5, with a tentative D gene TRBD1 over 6 matching bases. The sequence was collected from an adult with an advanced solid tumor such as melanoma, head and neck, liver or kidney cancer. The bases are TGTGCCAGCAGCTTAGCAGGGGGTCAGCCCCAGCATTTT. Translation gives CASSLAGGQPQHF.